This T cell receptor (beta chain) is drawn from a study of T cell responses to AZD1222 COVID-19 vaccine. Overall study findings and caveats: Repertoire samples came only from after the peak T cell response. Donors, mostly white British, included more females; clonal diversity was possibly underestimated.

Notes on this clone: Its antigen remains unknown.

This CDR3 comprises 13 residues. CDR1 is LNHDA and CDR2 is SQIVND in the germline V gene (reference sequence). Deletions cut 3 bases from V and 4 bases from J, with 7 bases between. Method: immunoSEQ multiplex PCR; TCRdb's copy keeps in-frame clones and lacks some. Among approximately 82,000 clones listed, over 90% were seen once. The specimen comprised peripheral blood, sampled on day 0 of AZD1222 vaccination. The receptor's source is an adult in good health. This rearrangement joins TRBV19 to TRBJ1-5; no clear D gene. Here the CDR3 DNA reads TGTGCCAGTAGTATGGAATCTAATCAGCCCCAGCATTTT. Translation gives CASSMESNQPQHF.